The clone carrying this TCR beta chain is medium-sized. What it binds is unknown. The sample is drawn from a study of breast tumors, draining lymph nodes, adjacent tissues. The study, taken as a whole, reports: Tumor TCR diversity was below lymph nodes but above nontumor tissue. Findings are consistent with lymph node origin and intratumoral expansion of most tumor T cells. Tumor and nontumor repertoires were significantly more similar in luminal-like than in basal-like breast cancer. Data only fit, rather than demonstrated, lymph node origin of most tumor T cells.

MiXCR was run by TCRdb on the multiplex PCR reads, yielding one entry per CDR3 protein. The profile shows more than 30,000 distinct CDR3 sequences, less than 65% of them singletons. Germline loops: CDR1 SEHNR, CDR2 FQNEAQ (reference sequence). V was cut by 1 base and J by 1 base, with 12 bases left in between. This CDR3 region has 16 residues. Sequencing was performed on breast tumor tissue. The chain joins TRBV7-9 to TRBJ2-3; the D gene is possibly TRBD2 (6 bases). The TCR sequence derives from a female donor with breast cancer. Some clones in this sample may be carry-over from other donors' samples. DNA of the CDR3: TGTGCCAGCAGCTTAGACCGGGGGACCCGCACAGATACGCAGTATTTT. Protein: CASSLDRGTRTDTQYF.